The source of this TCR beta chain is a study of graft-versus-host responses after intestinal transplantation. General study findings and limits: GvH clone levels peaked in circulation, and this peak was associated with early post-transplant HvG declines.

From germline, CDR1 is SGHRS and CDR2 YFSETQ. Trimming removed 0 bases from V and 1 base from J; junction bases left unmatched: 1. The length of the CDR3 is 15 residues. As regards this clone: Its antigen remains unknown.

Profiling relied on immunoSEQ multiplex PCR, and the TCRdb table lists in-frame clones only, not all of them. The data hold around 100,000 clones, with less than 90% observed a single time. The rearrangement uses TRBV5-1 and TRBJ2-3, with TRBD1 matching over 8 bases. The sequence was collected from a human donor who was the organ donor for an intestinal transplant. The source material was unstimulated CD4+ T cells sorted from spleen or lymph node cells, sampled before transplant. The CDR3 sequence is CASSLVGQGTDTQYF. The CDR3 DNA follows: TGCGCCAGCAGCTTGGTGGGACAGGGCACAGATACGCAGTATTTT. The variable domain in full, with the rest retrieved from reference TRBV5-1 and TRBJ2-3, is KAGVTQTPRYLIKTRGQQVTLSCSPISGHRSVSWYQQTPGQGLQFLFEYFSETQRNKGNFPGRFSGRQFSNSRSEMNVSTLELGDSALYLCASSLVGQGTDTQYFGPGTRLTVL.